The 9 T cell receptor beta chains given below trace back to one sample, sequenced in a study of shared clonotypes between healthy human individuals. Profiled with immunoSEQ multiplex PCR; TCRdb holds only in-frame clones, not every one. Here the sample spans about 2.1 million clones, about 93% being singletons. Naive CD8 cells lacked CD45RO, underwent positive selection for CCR7 and left out terminally differentiated effector memory CD45RA+ cells. Input material: naive CD8+ T cells from PBMCs. These receptors originate from a man between 18 and 35 years old in good health. Some clones in this sample may be carry-over from other donors' samples.

This clone was observed once. V gene TRBV5-4 combines with J gene TRBJ2-5, with D perhaps matching TRBD1 (6 bases). V lost 2 bases, J lost 1 base, and 9 bases lay in between. CDR1 is SGHNT and CDR2 is YYREEE in the germline V gene (reference sequence). This CDR3 spans 14 amino acids. CDR3 sequence: CASSFNRAQETQYF. The DNA of the CDR3 is TGTGCCAGCAGCTTTAACAGGGCCCAAGAGACCCAGTACTTC.

About this clone: At one end the junction does not follow the germline gene, possibly because of a read error. V usage is TRBV12-5 and J usage is TRBJ2-1, with TRBD1 matching 7 bases. Germline V gene data show CDR1 as LGHNT and CDR2 as FRNRAP. This CDR3 contains 16 residues. The CDR3 spells CASGLVKGGGKDERFF. In DNA form, the CDR3 reads TGTGCTAGTGGTTTGGTAAAAGGGGGCGGAAAGGATGAGCGGTTCTTC.

The chain links TRBV9 to TRBJ2-5, with D perhaps matching TRBD2 (5 bases). The CDR3 has 15 amino acids. Trimming took off 3 bases at V and 1 base at J, with 13 bases between the two ends. Germline-derived CDR1 and CDR2 are SGDLS and YYNGEE. CDR3 DNA: TGTGCCAGCAGCGCTACCGGACTTCCCCAAGAGACCCAGTACTTC. Its protein product is CASSATGLPQETQYF.

This clone has just a few counts. The V call is TRBV29-1, the J call TRBJ1-1; TRBD1 matches 9 bases. The CDR3 is 15 residues long. Germline CDR1 SQVTM, CDR2 ANQGSEA. J lost 4 bases, V lost 3 bases, and 9 bases had no gene match. In nucleotides, the CDR3 is TGCAGCGTTGACAATCCCGGGACAGGGAGCACTGAAGCTTTCTTT. This translates into CSVDNPGTGSTEAFF.

This clone has a single count. The rearrangement uses TRBV28 and TRBJ1-2; D is perhaps TRBD1 (6 bases). The germline V and J ends were trimmed by 1 base and 8 bases, with 14 bases remaining between them. CDR3 length: 14 residues. Germline V lookup: CDR1 MDHEN, CDR2 SYDVKM. CDR3 nucleotide sequence: TGTGCCAGCAGTTTATTGGTGAGGGGGGAGGGCTACACCTTC. Protein: CASSLLVRGEGYTF.

The rearrangement uses TRBV2 and TRBJ1-1; D is perhaps TRBD1 (6 bases). The CDR3 contains 12 residues. Trimming took 4 bases from V and 8 from J, leaving 11 bases between them. CDR1 and CDR2 (germline): SNHLY, FYNNEI. The CDR3 DNA follows: TGTGCCAGCAGTGGGACAGTAGGGGAAGCTTTCTTT. Translated, it gives CASSGTVGEAFF.

The CDR3 loop reads CASSDRTGGIDTQYF. The DNA of the CDR3 is TGTGCCAGCAGTGATAGGACCGGAGGGATAGATACGCAGTATTTT. This chain joins TRBV2 and TRBJ2-3, with D possibly matching TRBD2 (6 bases). This CDR3 is 15 amino acids long. Germline V gene data show CDR1 as SNHLY and CDR2 as FYNNEI. V lost 3 bases, J lost 5 bases, and 15 bases lay in between. Full variable domain (missing parts from reference TRBV2 and TRBJ2-3): EPEVTQTPSHQVTQMGQEVILRCVPISNHLYFYWYRQILGQKVEFLVSFYNNEISEKSEIFDDQFSVERPDGSNFTLKIRSTKLEDSAMYFCASSDRTGGIDTQYFGPGTRLTVL.

The chain links TRBV28 to TRBJ2-1; D is ambiguous. V lost 6 bases and J 6 bases, leaving 12 bases between the germline ends. The length of the CDR3 is 13 residues. Germline loops: CDR1 MDHEN, CDR2 SYDVKM. CDR3 sequence reads: CASRADWGNEQFF. CDR3 sequence (DNA): TGTGCCAGCAGAGCAGACTGGGGCAATGAGCAGTTCTTC.

The genes are TRBV9 and TRBJ2-5; 9 bases are a match to TRBD2. The CDR3 runs 16 residues. Germline V CDR1 and CDR2: SGDLS, YYNGEE. With V trimmed by 3 bases and J by 5 bases, 11 bases remained unmatched. The CDR3: CASSELAGGGRETQYF. CDR3 coding DNA: TGTGCCAGCAGCGAGCTGGCGGGAGGGGGCAGGGAGACCCAGTACTTC.